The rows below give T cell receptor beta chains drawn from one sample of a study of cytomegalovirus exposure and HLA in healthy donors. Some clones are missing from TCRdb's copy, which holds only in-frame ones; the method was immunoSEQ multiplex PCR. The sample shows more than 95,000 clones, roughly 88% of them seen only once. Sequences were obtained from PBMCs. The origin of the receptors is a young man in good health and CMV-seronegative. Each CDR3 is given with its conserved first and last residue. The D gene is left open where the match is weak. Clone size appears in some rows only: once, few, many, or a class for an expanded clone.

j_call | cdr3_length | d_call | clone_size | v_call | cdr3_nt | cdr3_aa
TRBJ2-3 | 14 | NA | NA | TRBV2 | TGTGCCAGCACCCGACTGACGTACACAGATACGCAGTATTTT | CASTRLTYTDTQYF
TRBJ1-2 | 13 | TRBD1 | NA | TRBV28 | TGTGCCAGCAGACAACAGGGGACCTATGGCTACACCTTC | CASRQQGTYGYTF
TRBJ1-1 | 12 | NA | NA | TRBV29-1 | TGCAGCGTTGCACAGGGAGGGACTGAAGCTTTCTTT | CSVAQGGTEAFF
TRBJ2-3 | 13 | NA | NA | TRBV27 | TGTGCCAGCAGTCACTCTAGCACAGATACGCAGTATTTT | CASSHSSTDTQYF
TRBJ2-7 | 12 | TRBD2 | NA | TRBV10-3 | TGTGCCACAGGACGGGAGGGTTCCGAGCAGTACTTC | CATGREGSEQYF
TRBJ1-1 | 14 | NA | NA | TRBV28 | TGTGCCAGCAGTCCACAAAAGGTCGGGACTGAAGCTTTCTTT | CASSPQKVGTEAFF
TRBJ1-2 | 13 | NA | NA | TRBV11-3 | TGTGCCAGCAGCTTATCGTCCAACTATGGCTACACCTTC | CASSLSSNYGYTF
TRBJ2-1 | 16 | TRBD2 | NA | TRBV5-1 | TGCGCCAGCAGCTTGGTGGCTAGCGGGAGGCATATTGAGCAGTTCTTC | CASSLVASGRHIEQFF
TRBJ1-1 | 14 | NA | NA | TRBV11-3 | TGTGCCAGCAGCCCCGGGACACGAGACACTGAAGCTTTCTTT | CASSPGTRDTEAFF
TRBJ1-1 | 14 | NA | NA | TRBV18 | TGTGCCAGCTCAAACGGACAAGGTCACACTGAAGCTTTCTTT | CASSNGQGHTEAFF
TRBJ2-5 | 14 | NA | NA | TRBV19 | TGTGCCAACCCATGTAGGGGGTATCATGAGACCCAGTACTTC | CANPCRGYHETQYF
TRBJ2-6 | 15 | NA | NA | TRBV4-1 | TGCGCCAGCAAGAGTGTCGGGGTTGGGGCCAACGTCCTGACTTTC | CASKSVGVGANVLTF
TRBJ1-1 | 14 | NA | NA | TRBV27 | TGTGCCAGCAGCAAGACAAATTTGAACACTGAAGCTTTCTTT | CASSKTNLNTEAFF
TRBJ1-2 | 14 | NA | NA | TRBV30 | TGTGCCTGGAGATGGAGCAGATTTAACTATGGCTACACCTTC | CAWRWSRFNYGYTF
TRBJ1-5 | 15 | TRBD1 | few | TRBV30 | TGTGCCTGGAGTGCCCCCGACAGGGGAAGTCAGCCCCAGCATTTT | CAWSAPDRGSQPQHF
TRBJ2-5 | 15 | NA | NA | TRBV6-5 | TGTGCCAGCAAAATCGCGGGGGCGTGGGAACAGACCCAGTACTTC | CASKIAGAWEQTQYF
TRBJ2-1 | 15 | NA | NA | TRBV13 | TGTGCCAGCAGCTTAGTGGGGGCCACAGGGAATGAGCAGTTCTTC | CASSLVGATGNEQFF
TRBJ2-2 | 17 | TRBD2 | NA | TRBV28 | TGTGCCAGCAGAGTTTTCCCAGGGACTACCCAAACCGGGGAGCTGTTTTTT | CASRVFPGTTQTGELFF
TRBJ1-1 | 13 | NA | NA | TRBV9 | TGTGCCAGCAGCGGACAGCCGAACACTGAAGCTTTCTTT | CASSGQPNTEAFF
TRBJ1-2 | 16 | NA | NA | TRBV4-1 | TGCGCCAGCAGCCAACAATACGTGACAGCTAACTATGGCTACACCTTC | CASSQQYVTANYGYTF
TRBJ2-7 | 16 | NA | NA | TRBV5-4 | TGTGCCAGCAGCATCGGTTGGAGGGACAGCTCCTACGAGCAGTACTTC | CASSIGWRDSSYEQYF
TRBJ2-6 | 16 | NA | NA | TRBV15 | TGTGCCACCAGCAGTCGCCCGAGCTCTGGGGCCAACGTCCTGACTTTC | CATSSRPSSGANVLTF
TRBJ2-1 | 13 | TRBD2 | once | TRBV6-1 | TGTGCCAGCAGCCGGACTAGCCTCAATGAGCAGTTCTTC | CASSRTSLNEQFF
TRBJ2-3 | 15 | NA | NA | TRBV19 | TGTGCCAGTAGTAAAGGACTCCCAAGCACAGATACGCAGTATTTT | CASSKGLPSTDTQYF
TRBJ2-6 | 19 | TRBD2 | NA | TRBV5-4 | TGTGCCAGCAGCTTTTTTGGACTAGCGGGAAGGTCTGGGGCCAACGTCCTGACTTTC | CASSFFGLAGRSGANVLTF
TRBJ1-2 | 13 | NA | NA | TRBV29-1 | TGCAGCGGTCGGGAAGGGCCTAACTATGGCTACACCTTC | CSGREGPNYGYTF
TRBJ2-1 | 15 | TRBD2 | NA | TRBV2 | TGTGCCAGCACCCCCCCAGCGGGGTATAACAATGAGCAGTTCTTC | CASTPPAGYNNEQFF
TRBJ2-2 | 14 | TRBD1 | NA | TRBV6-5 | TGTGCCAGCTCGAGGGGGCGCGAAACCGGGGAGCTGTTTTTT | CASSRGRETGELFF
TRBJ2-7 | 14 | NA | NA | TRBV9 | TGTGCCAGCAGCCCCGGGAGAACAACGTACGAGCAGTACTTC | CASSPGRTTYEQYF
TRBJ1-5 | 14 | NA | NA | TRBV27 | TGTGCCAGCAGATCTACAGGGAGCGGTCAGCCCCAGCATTTT | CASRSTGSGQPQHF
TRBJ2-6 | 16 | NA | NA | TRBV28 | TGTGCCAGCAGACCCCCTCGAGTCTCTGGGGCCAACGTCCTGACTTTC | CASRPPRVSGANVLTF
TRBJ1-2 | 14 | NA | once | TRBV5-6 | TGTGCCAGCAATCCGGTGGGGGGTTACTATGGCTACACCTTC | CASNPVGGYYGYTF
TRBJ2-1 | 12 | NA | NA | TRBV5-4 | TGTGCCAGCAGCTTGCCCGGGGATGAGCAGTTCTTC | CASSLPGDEQFF
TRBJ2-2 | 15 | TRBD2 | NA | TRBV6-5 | TGTGCCAGCAGTTCATTCGGGGGGGTCACCGGGGAGCTGTTTTTT | CASSSFGGVTGELFF
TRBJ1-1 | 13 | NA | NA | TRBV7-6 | TGTGCCAGCAGCGCGGGGGTGGATCGTGAAGCTTTCTTT | CASSAGVDREAFF
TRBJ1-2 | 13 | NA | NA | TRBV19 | TGTGCCACTGCACAGGGATTCGACTATGGCTACACCTTC | CATAQGFDYGYTF
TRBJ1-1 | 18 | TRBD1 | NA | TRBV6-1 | TGTGCCAGCAGTGATAGACAGGGAATCAAAGGCTGGGACACTGAAGCTTTCTTT | CASSDRQGIKGWDTEAFF
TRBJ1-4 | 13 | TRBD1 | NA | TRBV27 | TGTGCCAGCGGGAGGACAGGGGATGAAAAACTGTTTTTT | CASGRTGDEKLFF
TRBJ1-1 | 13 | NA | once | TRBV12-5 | TGTGCTAGTGGTTTTCCCCGGGGCACTGAAGCTTTCTTT | CASGFPRGTEAFF
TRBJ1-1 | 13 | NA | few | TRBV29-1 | TGCAGCGTTGATGGGGGGGAGACCACTGAAGCTTTCTTT | CSVDGGETTEAFF
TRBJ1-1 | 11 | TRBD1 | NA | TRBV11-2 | TGTGCCACCCACAGGGGTTTGTATGCTTTCTTT | CATHRGLYAFF
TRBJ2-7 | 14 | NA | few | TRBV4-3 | TGCGCCAGCAGCCAAGGGTACTACGGATACGAGCAGTACTTC | CASSQGYYGYEQYF
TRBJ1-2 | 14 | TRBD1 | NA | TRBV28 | TGTGCCAGCAGGTCAGGGGGCGCGGGTTATGGCTACACCTTC | CASRSGGAGYGYTF
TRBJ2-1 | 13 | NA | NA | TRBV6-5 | TGTGCCAGCAGTTACTGGAGGGGCGATGAGCAGTTCTTC | CASSYWRGDEQFF
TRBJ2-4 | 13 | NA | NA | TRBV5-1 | TGCGCCAGCAGCTTGGCCGACAGATCCATTCAGTACTTC | CASSLADRSIQYF
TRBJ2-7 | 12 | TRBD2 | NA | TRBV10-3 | TGTGCCACCGGACTAGGCCTCCACGAGCAGTACTTC | CATGLGLHEQYF
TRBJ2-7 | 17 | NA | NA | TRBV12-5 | TGTGCTAGTGGTTTGTTCCCACCGCGGGCAGGGGAGTACGAGCAGTACTTC | CASGLFPPRAGEYEQYF
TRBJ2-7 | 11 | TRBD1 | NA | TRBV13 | TGTGCCAGCAGCCAGGGGGTCGAGCAGTACTTC | CASSQGVEQYF
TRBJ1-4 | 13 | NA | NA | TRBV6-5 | TGTGCCAGCAGTTACGAGGTTGATGAAAAACTGTTTTTT | CASSYEVDEKLFF